This paragraph reports one TCR beta chain. Its antigen is undetermined. The data derive from a study of beta chain features in type 1 diabetes. Whole-study context: Patients and healthy donors were similar in age, gender and cell yields.

The study reverse transcribed the entire isolated RNA, so it sequenced expressed TCRB transcripts. The study sequenced naive, central memory and regulatory T cell samples to an average of approximately 4 million reads. Here immunoSEQ multiplex PCR was the method, and the copy in TCRdb shows in-frame clones only, minus some. This sample has hundreds of thousands of clones, with approximately 31% found just once. Study findings and constraints: The naive, central memory and Treg TCRB repertoires of patients appeared to be more similar to one another than those of healthy donors.

From germline, CDR1 is LNHNV and CDR2 YYDKDF (reference sequence). V was trimmed by 1 base and J by 5 bases, leaving 11 bases between them. The CDR3 extends over 14 amino acids. CD45RO/CCR7/CD25/CD127/CD95/CD27 sorting isolated CD4+ naive, central memory, regulatory and stem cell-like memory cells. This chain joins TRBV15 and TRBJ2-5; the D call may be TRBD1 or TRBD2 (5 bases each). Specimen: naive CD4+ T cells from blood. This sequence originates from a man between 18 and 35 years old in good health. The CDR3, as DNA: TGTGCCACCAGCAGAGGGGACCCACGGGAGACCCAGTACTTC. Translated: CATSRGDPRETQYF.